The next 21 T cell receptor beta chains were all read from a single sample in a study of CD8+ T cells in alopecia areata. Extracted RNA was reverse transcribed into cDNA, the sequencing template. The method was immunoSEQ multiplex PCR; TCRdb's version includes in-frame clones alone and lacks a portion of them. The data show more than 95,000 clones, roughly 50% seen once. The specimen was NKG2D-low CD8+ T cells sorted from blood. The receptor source for this set is a human donor with alopecia areata.

The chain has TRBV29-1 and TRBJ1-2, with D possibly matching TRBD1 (6 bases). The germline CDR1 and CDR2 sequences are SQVTM and ANQGSEA. The CDR3 totals 13 residues. Trimming pared 5 bases from V and 4 bases from J, leaving 14 bases between. The CDR3 region has the DNA TGCAGCGTTCACACAGGGAAAAGCTATGGCTACACCTTC. Its translation is CSVHTGKSYGYTF.

Written as DNA, the CDR3 is TGCAGCGCTGCGGACAACTCCTACGAGCAGTACTTC. Residues: CSAADNSYEQYF. The chain has TRBV29-1 and TRBJ2-7; possibly TRBD1 for D (5 bases). CDR3 size: 12 residues. Germline CDR1 and CDR2: SQVTM and ANQGSEA. The V gene lost 7 bases and the J gene lost 0 bases, with 10 bases spanning the gap.

This sequence joins TRBV10-3 and TRBJ1-2; D might be TRBD1 (6 bases). CDR1 is ENHRY and CDR2 is SYGVKD in the germline V gene. Trimming pared 10 bases from V and 1 base from J, leaving 10 bases between. The CDR3 has 12 amino acids. The CDR3, as DNA: TGTGCCACGGGGACACTTAACTATGGCTACACCTTC. Amino acids: CATGTLNYGYTF.

CDR3 protein: CSVEGPPGLDFYGYTF. DNA of the CDR3: TGCAGCGTTGAGGGTCCCCCGGGACTGGACTTTTATGGCTACACCTTC. J is TRBJ1-2 and V is TRBV29-1, with D perhaps matching TRBD1 (5 bases). The CDR3 has 16 amino acids. V dropped 3 bases and J dropped 5 bases, with 22 bases sitting between them. CDR1 and CDR2 (germline): SQVTM, ANQGSEA.

CDR3 region: CSVLGPTGELFF. The CDR3 bases are TGCAGCGTTCTAGGGCCCACCGGGGAGCTGTTTTTT. The V gene is TRBV29-1, the J gene TRBJ2-2; D not resolved. The CDR3 is made up of 12 amino acids. The V end was cut by 5 bases, the J end by 4 bases, with 8 bases between. Germline-derived CDR1 and CDR2 are SQVTM and ANQGSEA.

The V gene is TRBV2, the J gene TRBJ2-3, with D uncertain. CDR3 length: 14 amino acids. V lost 8 bases to trimming and J lost 0 bases, with 12 bases between them. The germline V gene has CDR1 SNHLY and CDR2 FYNNEI. The CDR3 DNA reads as TGTGCCAGCCGCTACAGCAAGAGCACAGATACGCAGTATTTT. It codes for CASRYSKSTDTQYF.

The V call is TRBV28, the J call TRBJ2-1; TRBD2 matches 7 bases. Germline trimming cut 6 bases from V and 4 bases from J; bases unmatched to any gene: 9. Germline V gives CDR1 MDHEN, CDR2 SYDVKM. There are 15 residues in the CDR3. The CDR3 protein is CASRPLAEHYNEQFF. The CDR3 region has the DNA TGTGCCAGCAGACCCCTAGCGGAACATTACAATGAGCAGTTCTTC.

The CDR3 loop reads CASSPTGNQPQHF. The CDR3 nucleotides read TGTGCCAGCAGTCCTACAGGTAATCAGCCCCAGCATTTT. The chain couples TRBV6-5 to TRBJ1-5; tentatively, D is TRBD1 (5 bases). Trimming removed 5 bases at V and 4 bases at J, with 9 bases between. Germline CDR1 and CDR2: MNHEY and SVGAGI. The CDR3 totals 13 residues.

Here the CDR3 reads CASSLKFLGGGGYEQYF. DNA for the CDR3: TGTGCCAGCAGTTTAAAATTCTTGGGGGGAGGGGGATACGAGCAGTACTTC. V gene TRBV27 combines with J gene TRBJ2-7; tentatively, D is TRBD2 (7 bases). The ends were cut back, 2 bases at V and 4 bases at J, with 21 bases in the middle. Germline CDR1 MNHEY, CDR2 SMNVEV (reference sequence). The CDR3 length is 17 residues.

This clone occurred a few times. This rearrangement joins TRBV29-1 to TRBJ2-7; no definite D call. Germline CDR1 SQVTM, CDR2 ANQGSEA. The V end lost 5 bases, the J end lost 3 bases, and 20 bases lay between the germline ends. This CDR3 comprises 15 residues. This CDR3 is CSVNIMRDGIYEQYF. CDR3 nucleotides: TGCAGCGTTAATATCATGAGAGATGGGATCTACGAGCAGTACTTC.

Concerning this clone itself: Other nucleotide sequences in the sample specify the same CDR3. This chain uses TRBV27 with TRBJ2-5; D is unclear. Looked up from germline, CDR1 is MNHEY and CDR2 is SMNVEV (reference sequence). This CDR3 has 12 residues. The ends were cut back, 5 bases at V and 0 bases at J, with 4 bases in the middle. As DNA, the CDR3 is TGTGCCAGCAGTCCCAACCAAGAGACCCAGTACTTC. Translating it yields CASSPNQETQYF.

The rearrangement joins TRBV7-8 to TRBJ2-1; a possible D gene is TRBD2 (5 bases). Trimming removed 5 bases from V and 9 bases from J, with 17 bases in between. The CDR3 extends over 14 amino acids. Germline V gene lookup returns CDR1 SGHVS and CDR2 FQNEAQ. Here the CDR3 reads CASSLGLLSGEQFF. CDR3 nucleotides: TGTGCCAGCAGCCTAGGACTCCTAAGCGGTGAGCAGTTCTTC.

The V call is TRBV11-2, the J call TRBJ2-7; D possibly corresponds to TRBD2 (7 bases). CDR3 length: 13 residues. The V and J ends lost 7 bases and 2 bases respectively, with 12 bases between them. Germline CDR1 is SGHAT and CDR2 is FQNNGV. The CDR3 reads CASIGGQPYEQYF. CDR3 bases: TGTGCCAGCATCGGGGGGCAGCCCTACGAGCAGTACTTC.

The CDR3 loop is CAWSEAVWGDGYTF. The CDR3 region has the DNA TGTGCCTGGAGTGAGGCCGTATGGGGAGATGGCTACACCTTC. The V and J genes are TRBV30 and TRBJ1-2; no firm D call. The CDR3 extends over 14 amino acids. V lost 1 base, J lost 6 bases, and 15 bases lay in between. Germline-derived CDR1 and CDR2 are GTSNPN and SVGIG (reference sequence).

The sample holds one count of this clone. V gene TRBV18 combines with J gene TRBJ2-1; 9 positions match TRBD2. Germline V gene lookup returns CDR1 KGHSH and CDR2 LQKENI. The CDR3 is made up of 18 amino acids. Losses at the gene ends were 0 bases for V and 2 bases for J; bases not matched to a gene: 8. The CDR3 DNA is TGTGCCAGCTCACCACCTATTCTAGCGGGGCCTACCTACAATGAGCAGTTCTTC. It encodes CASSPPILAGPTYNEQFF.

The chain employs TRBV9 and TRBJ1-1, with D possibly being TRBD1 (5 bases). The CDR3 has 14 residues. Trimming took 5 bases from V and 1 from J, leaving 12 bases between them. The germline V gene has CDR1 SGDLS and CDR2 YYNGEE. The CDR3 protein is CASRYRDGNTEAFF. The DNA of the CDR3 is TGTGCCAGCAGGTATCGGGACGGGAACACTGAAGCTTTCTTT.

This chain uses TRBV29-1 with TRBJ1-2; D is ambiguous. Germline V lookup: CDR1 SQVTM, CDR2 ANQGSEA. Trimming pared 2 bases from V and 1 base from J, leaving 8 bases between. There are 13 residues in the CDR3. This chain's CDR3 is CSVELGLNYGYTF. The DNA of the CDR3 is TGCAGCGTTGAATTGGGTCTTAACTATGGCTACACCTTC. Based on the CDR3 plus reference TRBV29-1 and TRBJ1-2, the full variable domain is SAVISQKPSRDICQRGTSLTIQCQVDSQVTMMFWYRQQPGQSLTLIATANQGSEATYESGFVIDKFPISRPNLTFSTLTVSNMSPEDSSIYLCSVELGLNYGYTFGSGTRLTVV.

In this sample, this clone turned up once. The V and J genes are TRBV2 and TRBJ2-5; 9 bases align to TRBD2. Germline trimming cut 3 bases from V and 5 bases from J; bases unmatched to any gene: 10. This CDR3 contains 16 residues. Germline-derived CDR1 and CDR2 are SNHLY and FYNNEI. CDR3 loop: CASSESVRLAGETQYF. The CDR3 DNA is TGTGCCAGCAGTGAGAGTGTCCGCCTAGCGGGGGAGACCCAGTACTTC.

This clone was observed a handful of times. This sequence joins TRBV6-6 and TRBJ2-7, with a weak D call TRBD2 (5 bases). Germline assignment: CDR1 MNHNY and CDR2 SVGAGI (reference sequence). V lost 5 bases to trimming and J lost 1 base, with 12 bases between them. This CDR3 comprises 14 residues. The CDR3: CASSPGSSSYEQYF. DNA of the CDR3: TGTGCCAGCAGTCCGGGATCCTCTTCCTACGAGCAGTACTTC.

The V gene is TRBV29-1, the J gene TRBJ2-1, with 9 positions matching TRBD1. V lost 8 bases, J lost 7 bases, and 9 bases stayed unmatched. The CDR3 covers 13 residues. From germline, CDR1 is SQVTM and CDR2 ANQGSEA. CDR3 sequence reads: CSPRQGVFNEQFF. DNA for the CDR3: TGCAGCCCCAGACAGGGGGTGTTTAATGAGCAGTTCTTC.

The sample holds one count of this clone. The chain recombines TRBV11-2 with TRBJ2-7; TRBD1 is a possible D gene (5 bases). Germline V CDR1 and CDR2: SGHAT, FQNNGV. The CDR3 totals 14 residues. Trimming took 2 bases from V and 5 from J, leaving 13 bases between them. DNA for the CDR3: TGTGCCAGCAGCTTAATTGGGGCGCAAAACGAGCAGTACTTC. This translates into CASSLIGAQNEQYF. The entire variable domain, with the rest obtained from reference TRBV11-2 and TRBJ2-7, is as follows: EAGVAQSPRYKIIEKRQSVAFWCNPISGHATLYWYQQILGQGPKLLIQFQNNGVVDDSQLPKDRFSAERLKGVDSTLKIQPAKLEDSAVYLCASSLIGAQNEQYFGPGTRLTVT.